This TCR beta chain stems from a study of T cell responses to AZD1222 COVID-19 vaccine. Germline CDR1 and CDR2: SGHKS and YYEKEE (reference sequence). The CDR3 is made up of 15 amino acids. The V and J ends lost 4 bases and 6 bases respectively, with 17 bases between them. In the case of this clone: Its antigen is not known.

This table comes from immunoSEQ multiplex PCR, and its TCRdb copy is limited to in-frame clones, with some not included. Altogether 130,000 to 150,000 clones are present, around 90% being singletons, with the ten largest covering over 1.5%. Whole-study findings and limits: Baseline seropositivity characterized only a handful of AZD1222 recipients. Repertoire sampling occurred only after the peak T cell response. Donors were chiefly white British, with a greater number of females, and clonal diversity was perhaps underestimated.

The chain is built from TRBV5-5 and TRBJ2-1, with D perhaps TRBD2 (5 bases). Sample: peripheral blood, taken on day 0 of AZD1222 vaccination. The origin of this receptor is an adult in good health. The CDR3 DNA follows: TGTGCCAGCAGCCCGATGCGAGGGCTAAGCAATGAGCAGTTCTTC. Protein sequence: CASSPMRGLSNEQFF.